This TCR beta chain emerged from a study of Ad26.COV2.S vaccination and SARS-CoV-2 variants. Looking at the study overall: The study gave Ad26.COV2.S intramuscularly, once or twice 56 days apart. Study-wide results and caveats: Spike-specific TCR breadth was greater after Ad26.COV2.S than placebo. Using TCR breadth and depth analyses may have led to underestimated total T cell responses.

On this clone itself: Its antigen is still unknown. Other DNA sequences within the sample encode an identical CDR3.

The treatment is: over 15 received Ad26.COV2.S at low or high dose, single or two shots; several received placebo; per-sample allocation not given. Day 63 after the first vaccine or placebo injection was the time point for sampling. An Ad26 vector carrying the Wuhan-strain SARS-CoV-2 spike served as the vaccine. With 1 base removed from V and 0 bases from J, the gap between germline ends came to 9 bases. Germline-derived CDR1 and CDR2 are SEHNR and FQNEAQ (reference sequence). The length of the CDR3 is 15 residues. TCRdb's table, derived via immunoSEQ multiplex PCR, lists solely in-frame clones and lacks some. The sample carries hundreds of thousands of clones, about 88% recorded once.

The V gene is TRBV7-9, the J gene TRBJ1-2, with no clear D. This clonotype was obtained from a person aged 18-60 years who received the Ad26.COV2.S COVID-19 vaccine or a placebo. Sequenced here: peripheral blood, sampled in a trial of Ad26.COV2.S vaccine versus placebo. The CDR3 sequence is CASSLGRASNYGYTF. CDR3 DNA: TGTGCCAGCAGCTTAGGCCGAGCGTCTAACTATGGCTACACCTTC.